This TCR beta chain was sequenced during a study of T cells in Graves' hyperthyroidism and ophthalmopathy. At least ten counts were recorded for this clonotype. Germline loops: CDR1 SQVTM, CDR2 ANQGSEA. The V segment lost 7 bases and the J segment 0 bases; nucleotides outside the gene matches: 2. This CDR3 has 13 amino acids. Amplified TCR beta CDR3 regions came from RNA transcripts. Initially, a first-round RT-PCR of the TCR CDR3 employed the HTBI primer set. TCRdb used MiXCR to reprocess the multiplex PCR reads, holding one entry per CDR3 protein. The sample contains roughly 380,000 distinct CDR3 sequences, 15% to 20% of which appear only once.

The source of this sequence is a woman aged 40 to 55 with Graves' ophthalmopathy. This chain uses TRBV29-1 with TRBJ1-5, with 8 bases identical to TRBD1. Material for sequencing was blood. The CDR3 spells CSAGTGSNQPQHF. For the CDR3, the DNA is TGCAGCGCCGGGACAGGTAGCAATCAGCCCCAGCATTTT.